The rows below give T cell receptor beta chains drawn from one sample of a study of tumor T cells in aggressive B-cell lymphoma. The repertoire was sequenced with immunoSEQ multiplex PCR; TCRdb's copy has only in-frame clones and lacks some. The sample includes some 7,900 clones, under 85% of them seen just once. The sample was tumor tissue. These receptors originate from an adult with diffuse large B cell lymphoma. The CDR3 runs from the conserved cysteine through the conserved F or W. A D gene is named only where the DNA matches it firmly. Some rows have no size entry. The others give once, few or many, or a class for an expanded clone.

>TRBJ2-1|TRBV5-3|.|.
CARSSTSNEQFF
TGTGCCAGAAGCTCCACTAGCAATGAGCAGTTCTTC
>TRBJ1-2|TRBV20-1|.|.
CSARPQAGYTF
TGCAGTGCTAGACCCCAGGCTGGCTACACCTTC
>TRBJ2-3|TRBV15|.|.
CATSSYSGTDTQYF
TGTGCCACCAGCAGCTACTCGGGCACAGATACGCAGTATTTT
>TRBJ2-1|TRBV9|.|.
CASSVGGRGYNEQFF
TGTGCCAGCAGCGTGGGGGGCAGGGGGTACAATGAGCAGTTCTTC
>TRBJ1-6|TRBV6-5|.|TRBD1
CASSRTGNSPLHF
TGTGCCAGCAGCAGGACAGGCAATTCACCCCTCCACTTT
>TRBJ2-2|TRBV10-1|.|.
CASSEPPGGRETGELFF
TGCGCCAGCAGTGAGCCCCCCGGGGGGCGGGAGACCGGGGAGCTGTTTTTT
>TRBJ2-2|TRBV5-4|.|TRBD2
CASSAGTSFSGELFF
TGTGCCAGCAGCGCCGGGACTAGCTTCTCCGGGGAGCTGTTTTTT
>TRBJ2-7|TRBV30|.|.
CAWSRLVVDEQYF
TGTGCCTGGAGCCGACTAGTCGTCGACGAGCAGTACTTC
>TRBJ2-1|TRBV6-5|.|.
CASTSGVYNEQFF
TGTGCCAGCACCAGCGGAGTTTACAATGAGCAGTTCTTC
>TRBJ1-1|TRBV29-1|few|.
CSANRFGNTEAFF
TGCAGCGCAAACAGGTTTGGGAACACTGAAGCTTTCTTT
>TRBJ2-6|TRBV5-1|once|TRBD2
CASNLSGGNSGANVLTF
TGCGCCAGCAACTTGTCGGGAGGAAACTCTGGGGCCAACGTCCTGACTTTC
>TRBJ1-2|TRBV18|.|.
CASSPSGGAGGYTF
TGTGCCAGCTCACCAAGCGGGGGCGCGGGTGGCTACACCTTC
>TRBJ2-5|TRBV21-1|.|.
CASSKEGALELRGTQYF
TGTGCCAGCAGCAAAGAGGGGGCCCTGGAACTACGCGGGACCCAGTACTTC
>TRBJ2-1|TRBV12-5|few|.
CASGLGTAINNEQFF
TGTGCTAGTGGTTTGGGGACAGCGATTAACAATGAGCAGTTCTTC
>TRBJ1-2|TRBV19|.|TRBD1
CASRQGKNYGYTF
TGTGCCAGCAGACAGGGAAAGAACTATGGCTACACCTTC
>TRBJ2-7|TRBV19|.|.
CASRKRASYEQYF
TGTGCCAGTAGAAAGCGGGCCTCCTACGAGCAGTATTTC
>TRBJ2-7|TRBV11-2|once|TRBD2
CASSPRALAGGHEQYF
TGTGCCAGCAGCCCCAGGGCACTAGCGGGAGGACACGAGCAGTACTTC
>TRBJ2-3|TRBV19|.|TRBD2
CASSPVALAGGTDTQYF
TGTGCCAGTAGTCCGGTCGCGCTAGCGGGAGGCACAGATACGCAGTATTTT
>TRBJ2-7|TRBV11-3|.|TRBD2
CASSRGEGLYEQYF
TGTGCCAGCAGCCGAGGGGAGGGACTCTACGAGCAGTACTTC
>TRBJ2-3|TRBV19|.|.
CASRLTLSTDTQYF
TGTGCCAGTAGGCTGACACTGAGCACAGATACGCAGTATTTT
>TRBJ2-2|TRBV11-3|.|TRBD1
CASSFWTGKGELFF
TGTGCCAGCAGCTTCTGGACAGGGAAAGGGGAGCTGTTTTTT
>TRBJ2-7|TRBV10-1|.|.
CASSEYGGEQYF
TGCGCCAGCAGTGAGTACGGGGGCGAGCAGTACTTC
>TRBJ1-2|TRBV7-2|.|.
CASSLDPGANYGYTF
TGTGCCAGCAGCTTAGATCCGGGAGCTAACTATGGCTACACCTTC
>TRBJ2-1|TRBV19|.|TRBD2
CASSSSLASGTYNEQFF
TGTGCCAGTAGCTCTTCCTTGGCTAGCGGGACCTACAATGAGCAGTTCTTC
>TRBJ2-3|TRBV6-6|.|.
CASSFKRDSFNPYF
TGTGCCAGCAGTTTCAAAAGGGACTCCTTCAATCCGTATTTT
>TRBJ2-2|TRBV11-3|.|.
CASSLRSTGELFF
TGTGCCAGCAGCCTCCGGTCGACCGGGGAGCTGTTTTTT
>TRBJ2-7|TRBV28|few|TRBD1
CASISTGGYEQYF
TGTGCCAGCATCTCGACAGGGGGTTACGAGCAGTACTTC
>TRBJ2-1|TRBV2|.|TRBD2
CASQGISGKDEQFF
TGTGCCAGCCAGGGGATTAGCGGGAAGGATGAGCAGTTCTTC
>TRBJ2-5|TRBV7-8|.|TRBD1
CASGPGTVEETQYF
TGTGCCAGCGGTCCAGGGACAGTAGAAGAGACCCAGTACTTC
>TRBJ2-7|TRBV19|once|.
CASSSRDWSYEQYF
TGTGCCAGTAGTTCCCGGGACTGGTCCTACGAGCAGTACTTC
>TRBJ2-1|TRBV5-1|.|TRBD2
CASTEGLAGLDEQFF
TGCGCCAGCACCGAGGGACTAGCGGGTTTGGATGAGCAGTTCTTC
>TRBJ2-3|TRBV28|.|TRBD2
CASSLWTSGSTDTQYF
TGTGCCAGCAGTTTATGGACTAGCGGCAGCACAGATACGCAGTATTTT
>TRBJ1-1|TRBV6-5|once|.
CASSPGRGVTEAFF
TGTGCCAGCAGCCCGGGCCGGGGGGTCACTGAAGCTTTCTTT
>TRBJ2-1|TRBV7-2|.|TRBD1
CANSLDRGPYNEQFF
TGTGCCAACAGCTTAGACAGGGGGCCCTACAATGAGCAGTTCTTC
>TRBJ2-1|TRBV5-1|.|TRBD2
CASSFRTSGNEQFF
TGCGCCAGCAGCTTCAGGACTAGTGGCAATGAGCAGTTCTTC
>TRBJ1-5|TRBV27|.|.
CASSLFHSNQPQHF
TGTGCCAGCAGTTTATTTCATAGCAATCAGCCCCAGCATTTT
>TRBJ2-1|TRBV10-1|.|.
CASSESLAGTRNEQFF
TGCGCCAGCAGTGAGTCATTGGCGGGAACCCGGAATGAGCAGTTCTTC
>TRBJ1-1|TRBV7-9|few|TRBD1
CASSKDRYTEAFF
TGTGCCAGCAGCAAGGACAGGTACACTGAAGCTTTCTTT
>TRBJ1-2|TRBV7-2|.|.
CASSFSRGGQGYTF
TGTGCCAGCAGCTTCTCACGGGGGGGGCAAGGCTACACCTTC
>TRBJ2-1|TRBV28|.|.
CASSSRTDSREQFF
TGTGCCAGCAGTTCAAGAACCGACTCACGCGAGCAGTTCTTC
>TRBJ2-7|TRBV20-1|.|.
CSAASGYEQYF
TGCAGTGCGGCGAGCGGCTACGAGCAGTACTTC
>TRBJ1-2|TRBV19|.|.
CASNTGMGGYTF
TGTGCCAGCAACACAGGGATGGGTGGCTACACCTTC
>TRBJ1-6|TRBV4-1|.|.
CASSQDKSRVNSPLHF
TGCGCCAGCAGCCAAGATAAGTCCCGGGTAAATTCACCCCTCCACTTT
>TRBJ2-5|TRBV29-1|.|TRBD2
CSVEHPSGAEETQYF
TGCAGCGTTGAACATCCTAGCGGAGCGGAAGAGACCCAGTACTTC
>TRBJ2-1|TRBV11-2|once|.
CASSLVVSSYNEQFF
TGTGCCAGCAGCTTAGTAGTGAGCTCCTACAATGAGCAGTTCTTC
>TRBJ2-3|TRBV6-5|.|TRBD2
CASSLAGGTDTQYF
TGTGCCAGCAGTCTAGCGGGGGGCACAGATACGCAGTATTTT
>TRBJ2-3|TRBV2|once|TRBD2
CASSEQGLANTDTQYF
TGTGCCAGCAGTGAACAGGGACTAGCGAACACAGATACGCAGTATTTT
>TRBJ1-2|TRBV7-3|.|TRBD1
CASSQGGGTTAYGYTF
TGTGCCAGCAGCCAAGGGGGCGGGACAACAGCCTATGGCTACACCTTC
>TRBJ1-1|TRBV9|.|.
CASSEQGTEAFF
TGTGCCAGCAGCGAACAGGGCACTGAAGCTTTCTTT
>TRBJ2-2|TRBV6-4|.|TRBD1
CASKSGGQTNTGELFF
TGTGCCAGCAAATCTGGGGGACAGACGAACACCGGGGAGCTGTTTTTT
>TRBJ1-4|TRBV7-2|.|.
CASSLNPTATNEKLFF
TGTGCCAGCAGCTTAAACCCGACAGCAACTAATGAAAAACTGTTTTTT
>TRBJ1-1|TRBV27|.|TRBD1
CASSLSTGLYSEAFF
TGTGCCAGCAGTTTATCGACAGGGCTCTATAGTGAAGCTTTCTTT
>TRBJ2-3|TRBV29-1|.|.
CSASGTYDTQYF
TGCAGCGCAAGCGGGACATATGATACGCAGTATTTT
>TRBJ1-1|TRBV9|.|.
CASSAAGRPRGEDTEAFF
TGTGCCAGCAGCGCAGCCGGACGGCCCCGGGGGGAAGATACTGAAGCTTTCTTT